Presented here are 15 T cell receptor beta chains from one specimen sequenced in a study of T cell repertoires in cytomegalovirus infection. A single record per CDR3 protein comes from TCRdb applying MiXCR to the reads. Here the sample spans 900,000 to 950,000 distinct CDR3 sequences, approximately 31% being singletons. These receptors have no identified antigens. The specimen comprised cultured CD8+ T cells from PBMCs, sampled from culture after CMV antigen stimulation. Every receptor here comes from a human donor in good health (CMV status not recorded). Some clones in this sample may be carry-over from other donors' samples.

The count of this clonotype is one. The chain combines TRBV9 with TRBJ2-4; 7 bases map to TRBD2. This CDR3 is built from 15 residues. Germline values: CDR1 SGDLS, CDR2 YYNGEE. J was trimmed by 6 bases and V by 0 bases; bases with no gene match: 6. The CDR3 loop reads CASSVEEGRVNIQYF. CDR3 DNA sequence: TGTGCCAGCAGCGTAGAGGAAGGGAGGGTAAACATTCAGTACTTC.

This clonotype was recorded at least ten times. This sequence joins TRBV7-6 and TRBJ1-1; D gene uncertain. The CDR3 length is 13 residues. V was pared by 1 base and J by 7 bases, with 10 bases between. CDR1 is SGHVS, CDR2 FNYEAQ, per germline. The CDR3 loop reads CASSLVVWSEAFF. As DNA, the CDR3 is TGTGCCAGCAGCTTAGTGGTTTGGAGTGAAGCTTTCTTT.

V usage is TRBV25-1 and J usage is TRBJ2-5; D tentatively fits TRBD1 or TRBD2 (6 bases each). Germline V gene data show CDR1 as MGHDK and CDR2 as SYGVNS. The ends were cut back, 0 bases at V and 5 bases at J, with 10 bases in the middle. There are 14 residues in the CDR3. DNA of the CDR3: TGTGCCAGCAGTGAATATAGAGGGGGGGAGACCCAGTACTTC. Protein sequence: CASSEYRGGETQYF.

This clonotype was found many times. V gene TRBV12-3 or TRBV12-4 combines with J gene TRBJ2-2; D perhaps matches TRBD1 (5 bases). The V end lost 3 bases, the J end lost 7 bases, and 27 bases lay between the germline ends. This CDR3 comprises 19 residues. This CDR3 is CASSFTLRPDSEEVGELFF. The CDR3 DNA sequence: TGTGCCAGCAGTTTCACCCTCCGCCCTGACAGCGAGGAAGTCGGGGAGCTGTTTTTT.

V and J are TRBV6-6 and TRBJ2-7; tentatively, D is TRBD1 (6 bases). Trimming cost V 1 base and J 5 bases, with 24 bases left between them. The CDR3 consists of 18 residues. Germline V CDR1 and CDR2: MNHNY, SVGAGI (reference sequence). CDR3 loop: CASSYYSLETGPPDEQYF. Here the CDR3 DNA reads TGTGCCAGCAGTTACTACTCTCTAGAGACAGGCCCTCCTGACGAGCAGTACTTC.

The chain is built from TRBV12-3 or TRBV12-4 and TRBJ2-3, with 8 bases lining up with TRBD1. The CDR3 is made up of 16 amino acids. The trim removed 4 bases at V and 8 bases at J, leaving 14 bases unmatched. The DNA for the CDR3 is TGTGCCAGCAGTTCTTTCGACAGGGGAATCGCAGTTACGCAGTATTTT. Protein: CASSSFDRGIAVTQYF.

The chain links TRBV15 to TRBJ2-3; TRBD2 matches 9 bases. The CDR3 covers 18 residues. The germline gives CDR1 LNHNV, CDR2 YYDKDF (reference sequence). The J segment lost 3 bases and the V segment lost 4 bases, leaving 14 bases of the junction unmatched. CDR3 region: CATSKIWGGGAFTDTQYF. The CDR3 region has the DNA TGTGCCACCAGCAAAATTTGGGGCGGGGGGGCCTTTACAGATACGCAGTATTTT.

This clonotype was seen more than once but under ten times. The CDR3 bases are TGTGCCAGCAGTTACGTGGCCTCTAGGTCTGGGGCCAACGTCCTGACTTTC. Translated: CASSYVASRSGANVLTF. The chain has TRBV6-2 or TRBV6-3 and TRBJ2-6; no reliable D call. Trimming took off 2 bases at V and 1 base at J, with 12 bases between the two ends. The germline gives CDR1 MNHEY, CDR2 SVGEGT. The CDR3 is made up of 17 amino acids.

The chain is built from TRBV4-1 and TRBJ1-5, with no clear D. CDR1 and CDR2 from the germline V gene are MGHRA and YSYEKL. CDR3 length equals 14 residues. Trimming shortened V by 0 bases and J by 5 bases, and 8 bases separated the two germline ends. The CDR3 sequence is CASSQEHPYQPQHF. In nucleotides, the CDR3 is TGCGCCAGCAGCCAAGAACACCCCTATCAGCCCCAGCATTTT.

There are many counts of this clonotype. The chain combines TRBV7-2 with TRBJ2-2; no definite D call. Trimming left V 5 bases short and J 0 bases short, with 10 bases between. Looked up from germline, CDR1 is SGHTA and CDR2 is FQGNSA. The CDR3 loop spans 15 amino acids. CDR3 sequence reads: CASSPRSPNTGELFF. The CDR3 DNA sequence: TGTGCCAGCAGCCCCAGAAGTCCGAACACCGGGGAGCTGTTTTTT. Combining the CDR3 with reference TRBV7-2 and TRBJ2-2 gives the whole variable domain GAGVSQSPSNKVTEKGKDVELRCDPISGHTALYWYRQSLGQGLEFLIYFQGNSAPDKSGLPSDRFSAERTGGSVSTLTIQRTQQEDSAVYLCASSPRSPNTGELFFGEGSRLTVL.

The chain uses TRBV19 and TRBJ1-6; perhaps TRBD1 as D (6 bases). The ends were cut back, 2 bases at V and 9 bases at J, with 14 bases in the middle. There are 15 residues in the CDR3. Germline CDR1 and CDR2: LNHDA and SQIVND (reference sequence). CDR3 in DNA: TGTGCCAGTAGTATATGGAGACAGGATCGTTCACCCCTCCACTTT. This sequence encodes CASSIWRQDRSPLHF.

The V call is TRBV5-4, the J call TRBJ2-7, with a weak D call TRBD1 (5 bases). This CDR3 spans 13 amino acids. Between the trimmed V and J ends, which lost 4 bases and 6 bases, there was a span of 14 bases. The V gene's germline CDR1 is SGHNT and CDR2 YYREEE (reference sequence). The chain's CDR3 is CASSPAGSAEQYF. The CDR3 DNA reads as TGTGCCAGCAGCCCGGCAGGGTCCGCCGAGCAGTACTTC.

In regard to this clonotype: A much larger clone is a single base away; this may be a read error. V gene TRBV3-1 combines with J gene TRBJ2-1, with D maybe TRBD2 (6 bases). The CDR3 runs to 13 residues. The germline CDR1 and CDR2 sequences are LGHDT and YNNKEL (reference sequence). The germline V and J ends were trimmed by 8 bases and 0 bases, with 8 bases remaining between them. CDR3 protein: CASLSGSYNEQFF. The CDR3 region has the DNA TGTGCCAGCCTTAGCGGCTCCTACAATGAGCAGTTCTTC.

This clonotype was counted between two and nine times. V is TRBV6-6 and J is TRBJ1-1; D is perhaps TRBD1 (5 bases). V shed 2 bases and J shed 4 bases, with 8 bases lying between them. There are 13 residues in the CDR3. Germline CDR1 and CDR2: MNHNY and SVGAGI (reference sequence). CDR3 protein: CASSYGASTEAFF. CDR3 bases: TGTGCCAGCAGTTACGGGGCCAGCACTGAAGCTTTCTTT.

Concerning this clonotype: One end of the junction fails to match germline, which may point to a read error. The gene calls are TRBV7-6 and TRBJ2-5; the D gene could be TRBD1 or TRBD2 (5 bases each). This CDR3 has 15 residues. Germline assignment: CDR1 SGHVS and CDR2 FNYEAQ. The CDR3 bases are TGTGCTAGCAGCTTAAATGTGGGGGACCAAGAGACCCAGTACTTC. Its translation is CASSLNVGDQETQYF. The full variable domain, rest sourced from reference TRBV7-6 and TRBJ2-5, is GAGVSQSPRYKVTKRGQDVALRCDPISGHVSLYWYRQALGQGPEFLTYFNYEAQQDKSGLPNDRFSAERPEGSISTLTIQRTEQRDSAMYRCASSLNVGDQETQYFGPGTRLLVL.